Below, one T cell receptor (beta chain) is given with its context. Original handling: Amplification with reference gene primers provided the estimates of nucleated cell counts. Some clones are missing from TCRdb's copy, which holds only in-frame ones; the method was immunoSEQ multiplex PCR. That table gives V, J and clone size, and the DNA gave D and trimming. The table includes roughly 160,000 clones, approximately 86% detected once. This specimen belongs to a study of blood T cell repertoires in COVID-19. CDR1 is MGHDK and CDR2 is SYGVNS in the germline V gene. The CDR3 contains 15 residues. V shed 5 bases, J shed 1 base, and the junction held 6 bases outside the gene matches.

The genes are TRBV25-1 and TRBJ2-5, with TRBD2 matching over 8 bases. The sequencing input was peripheral blood. The sequence was collected from a man in his fifties or sixties with active or convalescent COVID-19. CDR3 sequence (DNA): TGTGCCAGCAGTTCCGGCGGGGGGTTCCAAGAGACCCAGTACTTC. This encodes CASSSGGGFQETQYF.